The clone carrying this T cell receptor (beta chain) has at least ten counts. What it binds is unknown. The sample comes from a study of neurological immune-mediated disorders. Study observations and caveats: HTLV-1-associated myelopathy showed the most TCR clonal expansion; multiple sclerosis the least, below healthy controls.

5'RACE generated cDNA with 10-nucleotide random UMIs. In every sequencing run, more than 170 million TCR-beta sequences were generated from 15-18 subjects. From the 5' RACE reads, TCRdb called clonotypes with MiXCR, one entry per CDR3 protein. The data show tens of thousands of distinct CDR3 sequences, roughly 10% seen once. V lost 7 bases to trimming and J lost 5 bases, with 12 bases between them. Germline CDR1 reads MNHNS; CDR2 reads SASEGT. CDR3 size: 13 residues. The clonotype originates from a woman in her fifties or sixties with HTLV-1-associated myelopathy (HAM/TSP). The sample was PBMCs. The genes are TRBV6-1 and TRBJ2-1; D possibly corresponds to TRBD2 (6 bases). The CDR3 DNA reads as TGTGCCAGCACCAGGGACTTAAACAATGAGCAGTTCTTC. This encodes CASTRDLNNEQFF.